Below, 25 T cell receptor beta chains from the same sample are listed, as sequenced in a study of cytomegalovirus exposure and HLA in healthy donors. The method was immunoSEQ multiplex PCR; TCRdb's version includes in-frame clones alone and lacks a portion of them. The sample records fewer than 300,000 clones, roughly 90% being singletons. Sequenced sample: PBMCs. All receptors derive from a woman in her late teens or twenties in good health and CMV-seronegative.

The chain combines TRBV15 with TRBJ2-1, with a tentative D call TRBD2 (7 bases). The V end lost 0 bases, the J end lost 9 bases, and 18 bases lay between the germline ends. Germline lookup yields CDR1 LNHNV and CDR2 YYDKDF (reference sequence). This CDR3 spans 16 amino acids. CDR3 loop: CATSRDRLGGRGEQFF. CDR3 DNA sequence: TGTGCCACCAGCAGAGATCGACTAGGGGGGAGGGGTGAGCAGTTCTTC. Full variable domain (remainder filled in from reference TRBV15 and TRBJ2-1): DAMVIQNPRYQVTQFGKPVTLSCSQTLNHNVMYWYQQKSSQAPKLLFHYYDKDFNNEADTPDNFQSRRPNTSFCFLDIRSPGLGDTAMYLCATSRDRLGGRGEQFFGPGTRLTVL.

The chain links TRBV21-1 to TRBJ2-7; the table's D gene call, TRBD2, was not cross checked with the DNA. TRBV21-1 corresponds to a pseudogene. This CDR3 has 14 residues. CDR3 loop: CASSKVRSSYEQYF. In DNA form, the CDR3 reads TGTGCCAGCAGCAAAGTTAGATCCTCCTACGAGCAGTACTTC.

The CDR3 region has the DNA TGCGCCAGCAGCCCACAGCCGACAGGGAACTTTGGGGAGACCCAGTACTTC. Residues: CASSPQPTGNFGETQYF. The chain employs TRBV5-1 and TRBJ2-5, with 7 bases identical to TRBD1. Trimming at V came to 4 bases and at J to 5 bases, leaving 17 bases not matched to a gene. This CDR3 comprises 17 residues. Germline V gives CDR1 SGHRS, CDR2 YFSETQ.

The chain uses TRBV5-1 and TRBJ1-5, with 8 bases that match TRBD1. Germline V gene data show CDR1 as SGHRS and CDR2 as YFSETQ. This CDR3 contains 14 residues. The V segment lost 2 bases and the J segment 7 bases; nucleotides outside the gene matches: 5. The CDR3 sequence is CASSFTGQDQPQHF. The DNA for the CDR3 is TGCGCCAGCAGCTTTACGGGACAGGACCAGCCCCAGCATTTT.

This clone was counted a few times. J is TRBJ1-1 and V is TRBV10-3; a possible D gene is TRBD1 (6 bases). V was cut by 7 bases and J by 3 bases, with 12 bases left in between. CDR3 length: 13 residues. In germline, CDR1 is ENHRY, CDR2 SYGVKD. The CDR3 nucleotides are TGTGCCATCAACCTAAACAGGGACACTGAAGCTTTCTTT. Residues: CAINLNRDTEAFF.

DNA of the CDR3: TGTGCCATCACTCGGGCCCCGTCGGGGGAGCAGTACTTC. Translation: CAITRAPSGEQYF. The chain employs TRBV10-3 and TRBJ2-7, with D possibly being TRBD2 (5 bases). The germline V gene encodes CDR1 ENHRY and CDR2 SYGVKD. The ends were cut back, 7 bases at V and 7 bases at J, with 17 bases in the middle. The CDR3 has 13 residues.

This chain links TRBV28 with TRBJ1-2, with TRBD1 as a possible D gene (6 bases). Trimming took off 2 bases at V and 8 bases at J, with 12 bases between the two ends. This CDR3 is built from 13 residues. Per germline, CDR1 MDHEN and CDR2 SYDVKM. This chain's CDR3 is CASSLNRAEGYTF. As DNA, the CDR3 is TGTGCCAGCAGTTTAAACAGGGCGGAAGGCTACACCTTC.

The chain is built from TRBV7-2 and TRBJ2-3; tentative D call: TRBD2 (5 bases). With 1 base removed from V and 3 bases from J, the gap between germline ends came to 23 bases. Germline values: CDR1 SGHTA, CDR2 FQGNSA. CDR3 length equals 19 residues. The CDR3 DNA follows: TGTGCCAGCAGCTTAGGGCTGCGCGGCTACCGTAGGGAGACAGATACGCAGTATTTT. It codes for CASSLGLRGYRRETDTQYF.

V usage is TRBV5-8 and J usage is TRBJ1-3, with 7 nucleotides matching TRBD1. The length of the CDR3 is 14 residues. With 0 bases clipped from V and 8 bases from J, the junction kept 5 bases outside the gene matches. The germline V gene has CDR1 SGHTS and CDR2 YDEGEE. DNA of the CDR3: TGTGCCAGCAGCTTGGGCGACAGGGTAGACACCATATATTTT. It codes for CASSLGDRVDTIYF.

The V call is TRBV19, the J call TRBJ2-7; D is perhaps TRBD1 (5 bases). Trimming stripped 3 bases from V and 0 bases from J, with 12 bases between. Germline V CDR1 and CDR2: LNHDA, SQIVND (reference sequence). There are 15 residues in the CDR3. This chain's CDR3 is CASSISRQSSYEQYF. CDR3 DNA sequence: TGTGCCAGTAGTATTAGTCGACAGAGCTCCTACGAGCAGTACTTC.

V gene TRBV27 combines with J gene TRBJ2-7; D is possibly TRBD2 (6 bases). CDR1 MNHEY and CDR2 SMNVEV come from the germline V gene (reference sequence). The CDR3 contains 16 residues. The V end lost 4 bases, the J end lost 2 bases, and 18 bases lay between the germline ends. The CDR3 sequence: CASSSPSARGPYEQYF. The CDR3 coding sequence is TGTGCCAGCAGTTCACCTAGCGCAAGAGGGCCCTACGAGCAGTACTTC.

This clone was detected many times. V usage is TRBV11-2 and J usage is TRBJ1-2; 9 nucleotides align to TRBD1. The V gene's germline CDR1 is SGHAT and CDR2 FQNNGV. Trimming cost V 3 bases and J 7 bases; bases outside gene matches: 3. The CDR3 length is 13 residues. Written as DNA, the CDR3 is TGTGCCAGCAGCTTGGGGACAGGGAGTGGCTACACCTTC. Translated, it gives CASSLGTGSGYTF.

The gene calls are TRBV7-3 and TRBJ2-2; D ambiguous. V lost 5 bases and J 2 bases, leaving 6 bases between the germline ends. CDR3 length: 13 residues. Germline values: CDR1 SGHTA, CDR2 FQGTGA. In nucleotides, the CDR3 is TGTGCCAGCAGCCACAGTAACACCGGGGAGCTGTTTTTT. Its translation is CASSHSNTGELFF.

The chain uses TRBV10-3 and TRBJ2-2; TRBD2 matches at 8 bases. This CDR3 has 15 residues. Germline assignment: CDR1 ENHRY and CDR2 SYGVKD. V was clipped by 8 bases and J by 4 bases; unmatched bases: 9. The CDR3 DNA reads as TGTGCCATCCCCCTCCCGGGAGGGATCACCGGGGAGCTGTTTTTT. Translating gives CAIPLPGGITGELFF.

The chain is built from TRBV5-4 and TRBJ2-5; perhaps TRBD1 as D (5 bases). Germline values: CDR1 SGHNT, CDR2 YYREEE (reference sequence). V lost 0 bases and J lost 3, with 9 bases in between. The length of the CDR3 is 14 residues. The CDR3 coding sequence is TGTGCCAGCAGCTTGGTTCTAGGGGAAGAGACCCAGTACTTC. Its translation: CASSLVLGEETQYF.

Details on this clone: One end of the junction fails to match germline, which may point to a read error. The chain carries TRBV5-1 and TRBJ2-2; D is possibly TRBD2 (5 bases). Germline CDR1 reads SGHRS; CDR2 reads YFSETQ. CDR3 length equals 13 residues. CDR3 DNA: TGCGCCAGCAGCTCCGGGAACTCCGGGGAGCTGTTTTTT. Translating it yields CASSSGNSGELFF.

The chain couples TRBV20-1 to TRBJ2-7; TRBD1 matches at 10 bases. The CDR3 is made up of 11 amino acids. Germline CDR1 reads DFQATT; CDR2 reads SNEGSKA (reference sequence). Losses at the gene ends were 6 bases for V and 11 bases for J; bases not matched to a gene: 7. CDR3 sequence (DNA): TGCAGTGCAATCGACAGGGGGCGGAAGTACTTC. This encodes CSAIDRGRKYF.

The gene calls are TRBV2 and TRBJ2-5; 7 bases agree with TRBD1. The germline V gene has CDR1 SNHLY and CDR2 FYNNEI. V lost 6 bases, J lost 2 bases, and 9 bases stayed unmatched. This CDR3 spans 15 amino acids. The CDR3 protein is CASRRTGLLQETQYF. In nucleotides, the CDR3 is TGTGCCAGCAGGCGGACAGGCCTCCTTCAAGAGACCCAGTACTTC. The full variable domain, its missing parts supplied by reference TRBV2 and TRBJ2-5, is EPEVTQTPSHQVTQMGQEVILRCVPISNHLYFYWYRQILGQKVEFLVSFYNNEISEKSEIFDDQFSVERPDGSNFTLKIRSTKLEDSAMYFCASRRTGLLQETQYFGPGTRLLVL.

The chain couples TRBV28 to TRBJ2-2; TRBD1 might be the D (5 bases). Germline values: CDR1 MDHEN, CDR2 SYDVKM. V shed 7 bases and J shed 5 bases, with 8 bases lying between them. The CDR3 spans 12 residues. The CDR3 DNA reads TGTGCCAGCACCACAGGTACCGGGGAGCTGTTTTTT. This encodes CASTTGTGELFF. Based on the CDR3 plus reference TRBV28 and TRBJ2-2, the full variable domain is DVKVTQSSRYLVKRTGEKVFLECVQDMDHENMFWYRQDPGLGLRLIYFSYDVKMKEKGDIPEGYSVSREKKERFSLILESASTNQTSMYLCASTTGTGELFFGEGSRLTVL.

V is TRBV11-3 and J is TRBJ2-3; 7 bases agree with TRBD1. The germline V gene encodes CDR1 SGHNT and CDR2 YENEEA. The CDR3 length is 14 residues. After removal of 3 bases from V and 11 bases from J, the junction contained 11 bases not matched to a gene. The CDR3 region is CASSFRTGLGVQYF. Here the CDR3 DNA reads TGTGCCAGCAGCTTTCGGACAGGCCTCGGTGTGCAGTATTTT.

The chain couples TRBV2 to TRBJ2-5, with TRBD1 matching over 8 bases. The V and J ends lost 6 bases and 1 base, in that order; junction bases with no gene match: 7. The CDR3 contains 15 residues. Germline V CDR1 and CDR2: SNHLY, FYNNEI. The CDR3 DNA sequence: TGTGCCAGCAGCCGACAGGGGACAGGCCAAGAGACCCAGTACTTC. Translating gives CASSRQGTGQETQYF.

The V call is TRBV5-1, the J call TRBJ1-2; TRBD1 matches 10 bases. The CDR3 runs 14 residues. CDR1 is SGHRS and CDR2 is YFSETQ in the germline V gene. Losses at the gene ends were 4 bases for V and 6 bases for J; bases not matched to a gene: 6. CDR3 residues: CASSPSGQGDGYTF. For the CDR3, the DNA is TGCGCCAGCAGCCCCAGCGGACAGGGGGATGGCTACACCTTC.

This rearrangement joins TRBV11-2 to TRBJ2-6; D unresolved. V lost 2 bases and J lost 3, with 2 bases in between. CDR1 is SGHAT and CDR2 is FQNNGV in the germline V gene. The CDR3 totals 13 residues. This CDR3 is CASSLRGANVLTF. In DNA form, the CDR3 reads TGTGCCAGCAGCTTACGTGGGGCCAACGTCCTGACTTTC. Full variable domain (outside the CDR3, taken from reference TRBV11-2 and TRBJ2-6): EAGVAQSPRYKIIEKRQSVAFWCNPISGHATLYWYQQILGQGPKLLIQFQNNGVVDDSQLPKDRFSAERLKGVDSTLKIQPAKLEDSAVYLCASSLRGANVLTFGAGSRLTVL.

The genes are TRBV28 and TRBJ2-7; D perhaps matches TRBD2 (6 bases). CDR1 MDHEN and CDR2 SYDVKM come from the germline V gene. The CDR3 is 11 residues long. V lost 8 bases to trimming and J lost 3 bases, with 8 bases between them. CDR3 residues: CASGRFYEQYF. CDR3 coding DNA: TGTGCCAGCGGGAGGTTCTACGAGCAGTACTTC.

The chain employs TRBV15 and TRBJ2-5, with 15 bases lining up with TRBD2. The CDR3 runs 17 residues. Germline CDR1 and CDR2: LNHNV and YYDKDF (reference sequence). Germline trimming cut 1 base from V and 7 bases from J; bases unmatched to any gene: 7. The CDR3 region is CATSRARTSGRAGTQYF. CDR3 nucleotides: TGTGCCACCAGCAGAGCCCGGACTAGCGGGAGGGCGGGGACCCAGTACTTC.